Following are 2 T cell receptor beta chains from one sample sequenced in a study of T cell clonality in common variable immunodeficiency. Study outcomes and limitations: Common variable immunodeficiency TCR beta sequences reportedly had fewer deletions and N-nucleotide insertions.

The table came from immunoSEQ multiplex PCR; TCRdb's copy has only in-frame clones and leaves some out. Listed for the sample are fewer than 25,000 clones, none seen a single time. These receptors are not linked to any known antigen. The sample comprised peripheral blood mononuclear cells. These receptors were collected from a human donor with common variable immunodeficiency.

At least ten counts were recorded for this clone. CDR3 bases read: TGTGCCTGGAGTGTAGGGAACACTGAA. It codes for CAWSVGNTE. The complete CDR3 sequence is CAWSVGNTEAFF. V and J are TRBV30 and TRBJ1-1; unclear D gene. The read halts 3 residues ahead of the CDR3 end, with the missing end drawn from the germline J gene. The V end lost 0 bases, the J end lost 1 base, and 3 bases lay between the germline ends. CDR1 and CDR2 from the germline V gene are GTSNPN and SVGIG (reference sequence). The CDR3 has 12 amino acids.

Many counts were recorded for this clone. The DNA ends 3 residues before the CDR3 does, and the rest of the CDR3 is filled in from the germline J gene. The chain joins TRBV20-1 to TRBJ2-1; D is unresolved. The CDR3 spans 13 residues. The V gene lost 4 bases and the J gene lost 5 bases, with 12 bases spanning the gap. The germline CDR1 and CDR2 sequences are DFQATT and SNEGSKA (reference sequence). The CDR3 loop is CSAKGLRHNEQFF. The DNA read from the CDR3 is TGCAGTGCTAAGGGCCTCAGACACAATGAG.